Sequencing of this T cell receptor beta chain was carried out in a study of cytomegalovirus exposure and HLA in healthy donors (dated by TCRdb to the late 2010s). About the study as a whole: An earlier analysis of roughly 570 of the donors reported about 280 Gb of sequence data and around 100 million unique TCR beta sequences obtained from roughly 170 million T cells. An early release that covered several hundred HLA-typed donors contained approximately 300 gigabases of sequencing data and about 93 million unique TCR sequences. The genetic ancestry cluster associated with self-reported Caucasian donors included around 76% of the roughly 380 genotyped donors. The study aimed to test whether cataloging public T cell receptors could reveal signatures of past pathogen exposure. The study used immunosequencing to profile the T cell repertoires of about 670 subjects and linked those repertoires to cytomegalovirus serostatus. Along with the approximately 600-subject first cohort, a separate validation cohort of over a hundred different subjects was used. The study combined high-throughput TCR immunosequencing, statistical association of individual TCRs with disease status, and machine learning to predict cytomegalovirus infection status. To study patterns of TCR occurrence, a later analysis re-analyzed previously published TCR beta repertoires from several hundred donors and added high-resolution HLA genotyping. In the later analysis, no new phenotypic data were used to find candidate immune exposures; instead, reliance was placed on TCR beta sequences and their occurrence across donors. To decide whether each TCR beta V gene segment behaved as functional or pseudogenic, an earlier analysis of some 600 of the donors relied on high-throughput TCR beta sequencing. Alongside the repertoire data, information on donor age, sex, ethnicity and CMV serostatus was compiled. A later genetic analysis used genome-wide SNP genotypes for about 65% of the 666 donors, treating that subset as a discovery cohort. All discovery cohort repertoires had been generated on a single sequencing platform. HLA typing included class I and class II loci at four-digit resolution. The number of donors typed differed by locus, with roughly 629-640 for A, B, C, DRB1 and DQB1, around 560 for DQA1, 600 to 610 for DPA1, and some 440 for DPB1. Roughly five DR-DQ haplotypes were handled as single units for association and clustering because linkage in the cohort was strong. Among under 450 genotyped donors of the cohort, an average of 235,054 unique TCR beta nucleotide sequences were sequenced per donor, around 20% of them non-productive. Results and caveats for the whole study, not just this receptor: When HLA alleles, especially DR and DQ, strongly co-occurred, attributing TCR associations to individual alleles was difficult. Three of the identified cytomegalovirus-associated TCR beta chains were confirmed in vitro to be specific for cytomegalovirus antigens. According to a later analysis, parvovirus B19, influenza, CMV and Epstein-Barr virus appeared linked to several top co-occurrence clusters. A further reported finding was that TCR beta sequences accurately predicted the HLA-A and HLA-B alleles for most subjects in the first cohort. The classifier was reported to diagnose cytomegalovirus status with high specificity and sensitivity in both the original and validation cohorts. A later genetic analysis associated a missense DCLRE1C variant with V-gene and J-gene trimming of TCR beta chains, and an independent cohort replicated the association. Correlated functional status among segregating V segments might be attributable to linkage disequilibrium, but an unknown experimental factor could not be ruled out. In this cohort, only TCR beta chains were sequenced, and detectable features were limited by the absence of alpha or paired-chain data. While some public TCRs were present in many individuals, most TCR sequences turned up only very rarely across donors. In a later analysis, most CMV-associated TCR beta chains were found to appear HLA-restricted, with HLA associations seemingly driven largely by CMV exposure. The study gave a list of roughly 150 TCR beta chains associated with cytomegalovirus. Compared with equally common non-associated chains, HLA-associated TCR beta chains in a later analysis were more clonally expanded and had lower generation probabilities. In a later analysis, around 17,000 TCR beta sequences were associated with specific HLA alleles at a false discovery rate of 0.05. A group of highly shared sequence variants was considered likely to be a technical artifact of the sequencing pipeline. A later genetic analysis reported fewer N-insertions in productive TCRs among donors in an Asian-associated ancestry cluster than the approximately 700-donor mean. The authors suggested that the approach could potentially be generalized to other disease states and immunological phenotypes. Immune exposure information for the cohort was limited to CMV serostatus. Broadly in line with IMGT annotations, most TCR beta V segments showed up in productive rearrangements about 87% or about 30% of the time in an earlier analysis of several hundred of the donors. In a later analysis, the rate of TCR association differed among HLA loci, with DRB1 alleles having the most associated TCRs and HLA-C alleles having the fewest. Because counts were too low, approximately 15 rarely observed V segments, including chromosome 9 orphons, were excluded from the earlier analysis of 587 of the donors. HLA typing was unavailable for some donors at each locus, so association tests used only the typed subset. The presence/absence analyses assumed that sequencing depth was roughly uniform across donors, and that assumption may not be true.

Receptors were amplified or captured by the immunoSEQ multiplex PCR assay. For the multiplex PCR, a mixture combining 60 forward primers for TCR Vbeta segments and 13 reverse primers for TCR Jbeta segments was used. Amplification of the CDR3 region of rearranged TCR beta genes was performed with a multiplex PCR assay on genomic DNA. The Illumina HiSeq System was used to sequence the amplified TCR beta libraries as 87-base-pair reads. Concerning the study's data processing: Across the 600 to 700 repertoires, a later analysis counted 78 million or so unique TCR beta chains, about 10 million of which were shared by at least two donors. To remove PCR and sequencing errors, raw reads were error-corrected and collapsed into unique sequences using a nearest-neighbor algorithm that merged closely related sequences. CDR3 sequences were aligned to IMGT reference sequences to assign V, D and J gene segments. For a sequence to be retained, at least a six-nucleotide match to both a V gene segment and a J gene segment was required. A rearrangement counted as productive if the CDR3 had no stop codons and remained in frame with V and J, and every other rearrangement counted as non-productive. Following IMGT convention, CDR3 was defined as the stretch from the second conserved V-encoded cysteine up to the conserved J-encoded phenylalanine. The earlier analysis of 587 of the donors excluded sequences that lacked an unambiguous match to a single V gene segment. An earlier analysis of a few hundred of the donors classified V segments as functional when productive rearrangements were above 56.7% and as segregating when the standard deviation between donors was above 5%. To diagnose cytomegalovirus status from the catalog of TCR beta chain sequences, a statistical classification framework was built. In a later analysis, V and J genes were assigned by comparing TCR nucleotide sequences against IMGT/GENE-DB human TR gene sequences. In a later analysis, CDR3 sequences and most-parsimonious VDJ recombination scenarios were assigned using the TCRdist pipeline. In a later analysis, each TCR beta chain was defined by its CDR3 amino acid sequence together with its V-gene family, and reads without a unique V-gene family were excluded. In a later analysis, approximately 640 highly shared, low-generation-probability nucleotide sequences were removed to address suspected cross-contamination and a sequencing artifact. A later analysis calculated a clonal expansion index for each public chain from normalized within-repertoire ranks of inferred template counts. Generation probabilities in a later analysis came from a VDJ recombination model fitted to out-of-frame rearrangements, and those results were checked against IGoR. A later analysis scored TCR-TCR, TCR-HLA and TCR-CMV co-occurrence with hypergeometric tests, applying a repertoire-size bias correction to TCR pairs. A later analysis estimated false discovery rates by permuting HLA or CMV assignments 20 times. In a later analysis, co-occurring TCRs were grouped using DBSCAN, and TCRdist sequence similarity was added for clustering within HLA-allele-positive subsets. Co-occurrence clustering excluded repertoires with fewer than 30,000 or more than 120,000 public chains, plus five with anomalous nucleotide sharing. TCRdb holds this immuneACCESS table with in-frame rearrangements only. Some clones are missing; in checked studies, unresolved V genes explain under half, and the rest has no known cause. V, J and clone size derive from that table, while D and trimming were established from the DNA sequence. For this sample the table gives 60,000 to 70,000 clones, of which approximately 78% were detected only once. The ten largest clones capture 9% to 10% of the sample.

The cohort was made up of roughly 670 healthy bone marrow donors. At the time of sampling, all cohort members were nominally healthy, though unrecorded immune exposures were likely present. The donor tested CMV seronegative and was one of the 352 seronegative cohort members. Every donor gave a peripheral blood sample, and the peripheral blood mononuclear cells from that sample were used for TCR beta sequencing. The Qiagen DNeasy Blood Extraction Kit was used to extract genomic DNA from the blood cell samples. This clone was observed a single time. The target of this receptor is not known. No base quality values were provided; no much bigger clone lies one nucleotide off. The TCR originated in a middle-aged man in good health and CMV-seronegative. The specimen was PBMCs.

The CDR3 amino acid sequence is: CASSLYGLSSYEQYF. Read as DNA, the sequence is TGTGCCAGCAGCTTGTATGGCCTTAGCTCCTACGAGCAGTACTTC. The sequence links TRBV5-5 to TRBJ2-5, with the D gene call left open. The J call may not be correct, given that the DNA end is closer to TRBJ2-7. Inclusive of the bounding cysteine and phenylalanine, the CDR3 is 15 residues long. Kept here is only the CDR3 DNA, which spans 45 bases and is read in frame from base 1. CDR1 and CDR2, looked up from the germline V gene (reference sequence), are SGHKS and YYEKEE.